This passage covers 25 T cell receptor beta chains from one sample sequenced in a study of T cells after yellow fever vaccination. MiXCR, run by TCRdb on the 5' RACE reads, gives a single entry per CDR3 protein. Of over 110,000 distinct CDR3 sequences listed, 7.7% are singletons. Source: CD4+ T cells sorted from PBMCs, taken 5 days after the yellow fever booster vaccination. These TCRs come from a man under 40 who received the YFV17D yellow fever vaccine.

This clonotype was found many times. The J gene is TRBJ2-1, the V gene TRBV29-1, with 8 bases fitting TRBD1. The CDR3 loop spans 14 amino acids. The V gene's germline CDR1 is SQVTM and CDR2 ANQGSEA. V lost 5 bases, J lost 5 bases, and 8 bases stayed unmatched. For the CDR3, the DNA is TGCAGCGTTAGCCGGGACAGGAGTAACAATGAGCAGTTCTTC. Its translation: CSVSRDRSNNEQFF.

This clonotype has a count of ten or more. The rearrangement uses TRBV18 and TRBJ2-2; 8 bases match TRBD1. V was pared by 4 bases and J by 5 bases, with 9 bases of the junction left unmatched. The germline CDR1 and CDR2 sequences are KGHSH and LQKENI. The CDR3 is 16 residues long. CDR3 amino acids: CASSLWTGRMTGELFF. The CDR3 DNA sequence: TGTGCCAGCTCACTGTGGACAGGGAGAATGACCGGGGAGCTGTTTTTT.

This sequence joins TRBV4-1 and TRBJ2-7, with a possible D match to TRBD2 (5 bases). The CDR3 is 14 amino acids. The germline gives CDR1 MGHRA, CDR2 YSYEKL. Trimming cost V 8 bases and J 5 bases, with 19 bases left between them. The CDR3 DNA reads TGCGCCAGCGGGTTTCGTCGGGAATCAGACGAGCAGTACTTC. It specifies CASGFRRESDEQYF.

This clonotype was picked up many times. The gene calls are TRBV5-1 and TRBJ2-1, with 7 positions matching TRBD2. The CDR3 is 15 amino acids. Unmatched junction bases numbered 3, after V lost 2 bases and J lost 1 base. Germline V gives CDR1 SGHRS, CDR2 YFSETQ. CDR3 nucleotides: TGCGCCAGCAGCTTAACTAGCGAGTCCTACAATGAGCAGTTCTTC. Amino acids: CASSLTSESYNEQFF.

This clonotype appeared many times. The chain's CDR3 is CSAGGDTEKLFF. The CDR3 DNA reads TGCAGTGCTGGGGGGGATACCGAAAAACTGTTTTTT. The chain uses TRBV20-1 and TRBJ1-4; possible D gene TRBD1, 5 bases. The CDR3 has 12 amino acids. From germline, CDR1 is DFQATT and CDR2 SNEGSKA (reference sequence). Between the trimmed V and J ends, which lost 5 bases and 8 bases, there was a span of 12 bases.

This clonotype was counted many times. This chain joins TRBV7-8 and TRBJ1-2, with D tentatively TRBD1 (5 bases). Deletions cut 9 bases from V and 1 base from J, with 12 bases between. Germline V CDR1 and CDR2: SGHVS, FQNEAQ. CDR3 length: 13 residues. CDR3 sequence: CASSRDFNYGYTF. Here the CDR3 DNA reads TGTGCCAGTTCCCGGGACTTTAACTATGGCTACACCTTC. Full variable domain (missing parts from reference TRBV7-8 and TRBJ1-2): GAGVSQSPRYKVAKRGQDVALRCDPISGHVSLFWYQQALGQGPEFLTYFQNEAQLDKSGLPSDRFFAERPEGSVSTLKIQRTQQEDSAVYLCASSRDFNYGYTFGSGTRLTVV.

This clonotype appeared many times. This rearrangement joins TRBV28 to TRBJ2-7, with D unresolved. This CDR3 spans 14 amino acids. The germline V and J ends were trimmed by 4 bases and 0 bases, with 10 bases remaining between them. Germline lookup yields CDR1 MDHEN and CDR2 SYDVKM. The CDR3 here is CASSSGPSSYEQYF. The DNA of the CDR3 is TGTGCCAGCAGTTCCGGACCGAGCTCCTACGAGCAGTACTTC.

This clonotype was seen only a few times. J is TRBJ2-1 and V is TRBV7-2; 10 nucleotides align to TRBD2. There are 17 residues in the CDR3. Germline CDR1 and CDR2: SGHTA and FQGNSA. Unmatched junction bases numbered 7, after V lost 3 bases and J lost 2 bases. The CDR3 sequence is CASSFSGTSVTYNEQFF. CDR3 DNA sequence: TGTGCCAGCAGCTTTTCGGGGACTAGCGTTACCTACAATGAGCAGTTCTTC.

The chain carries TRBV20-1 and TRBJ2-3; 12 bases line up with TRBD2. There are 16 residues in the CDR3. The germline CDR1 and CDR2 sequences are DFQATT and SNEGSKA (reference sequence). The CDR3 protein is CCAYRRLAGETDTQYF. Here the CDR3 DNA reads TGCTGCGCCTACCGAAGACTAGCGGGAGAGACAGATACGCAGTATTTT.

In this sample, this clonotype turned up many times. The CDR3 bases are TGTGCCAGCAGCCGGGGGGCGGGGGCACTTAATCAGCCCCAGCATTTT. This codes for CASSRGAGALNQPQHF. This sequence joins TRBV5-5 and TRBJ1-5, with a possible D match to TRBD1 (6 bases). Germline assignment: CDR1 SGHKS and CDR2 YYEKEE (reference sequence). This CDR3 has 16 residues. V was trimmed by 4 bases and J by 4 bases, leaving 18 bases between them. The complete variable domain, with remaining parts taken from reference TRBV5-5 and TRBJ1-5, reads DAGVTQSPTHLIKTRGQQVTLRCSPISGHKSVSWYQQVLGQGPQFIFQYYEKEERGRGNFPDRFSARQFPNYSSELNVNALLLGDSALYLCASSRGAGALNQPQHFGDGTRLSIL.

This clonotype was counted many times. The V call is TRBV27, the J call TRBJ2-1; D not resolved. The CDR3 totals 15 residues. The germline V gene has CDR1 MNHEY and CDR2 SMNVEV (reference sequence). Trimming removed 4 bases at V and 2 bases at J, with 12 bases between. CDR3 region: CASSWSLGTYNEQFF. The CDR3 nucleotides are TGTGCCAGCAGTTGGTCATTGGGAACCTACAATGAGCAGTTCTTC.

Ten or more counts support this clonotype. The genes are TRBV6-2 or TRBV6-3 and TRBJ2-1; D call uncertain. The ends were cut back, 8 bases at V and 4 bases at J, with 12 bases in the middle. In germline, CDR1 is MNHEY, CDR2 SVGEGT. This CDR3 is built from 13 residues. The CDR3: CASESTVYNEQFF. The CDR3 DNA reads TGTGCCAGCGAAAGTACAGTTTACAATGAGCAGTTCTTC.

In this sample, this clonotype turned up many times. V gene TRBV27 combines with J gene TRBJ2-7; 10 bases map to TRBD2. Trimming took 2 bases from V and 1 from J; bases not matched to a gene: 2. This CDR3 is 15 amino acids long. Germline loops: CDR1 MNHEY, CDR2 SMNVEV (reference sequence). The CDR3 sequence is CASSLASGSSYEQYF. CDR3 DNA: TGTGCCAGCAGTTTAGCTAGCGGGAGTTCCTACGAGCAGTACTTC.

This clonotype occurred many times. This chain joins TRBV7-2 and TRBJ2-3; a possible D gene is TRBD2 (6 bases). The germline gives CDR1 SGHTA, CDR2 FQGNSA. The CDR3 runs to 16 residues. The V gene lost 2 bases and the J gene lost 6 bases, with 18 bases spanning the gap. CDR3 region: CASSLNSGLTMDTQYF. CDR3 coding DNA: TGTGCCAGCAGCTTAAACTCAGGACTAACGATGGATACGCAGTATTTT.

The chain employs TRBV4-3 and TRBJ1-5; D call uncertain. CDR1 is LGHNA, CDR2 YSLEER, per germline. Trimming pared 0 bases from V and 6 bases from J, leaving 15 bases between. The CDR3 is 16 amino acids. CDR3 in DNA: TGCGCCAGCAGCCAAGATCCGTGGACCGCGTTTCAGCCCCAGCATTTT. Translating gives CASSQDPWTAFQPQHF.

This clonotype has a count of ten or more. The chain has TRBV5-1 and TRBJ2-3, with D unclear. Germline values: CDR1 SGHRS, CDR2 YFSETQ. The CDR3 totals 16 residues. V was trimmed by 0 bases and J by 0 bases, leaving 11 bases between them. The CDR3 DNA follows: TGCGCCAGCAGCTTGGTTCCAGATCTTAGCACAGATACGCAGTATTTT. It is translated as CASSLVPDLSTDTQYF.

This clonotype was found many times. The chain uses TRBV7-8 and TRBJ2-1, with 7 nucleotides matching TRBD2. J lost 3 bases, V lost 1 base, and 3 bases had no gene match. In germline, CDR1 is SGHVS, CDR2 FQNEAQ. CDR3 length equals 15 residues. Written as DNA, the CDR3 is TGTGCCAGCAGCTTAGAACTAGCGTACTACAATGAGCAGTTCTTC. The encoded protein is CASSLELAYYNEQFF.

There are many counts of this clonotype. The chain is built from TRBV18 and TRBJ2-7, with D possibly matching TRBD2 (5 bases). V was clipped by 6 bases and J by 1 base, with 10 bases between them. The CDR3 is made up of 13 amino acids. Germline V gene data show CDR1 as KGHSH and CDR2 as LQKENI. CDR3 sequence reads: CASSPEVSYEQYF. The CDR3 bases are TGTGCCAGCTCGCCGGAGGTGTCCTACGAGCAGTACTTC.

Ten or more counts support this clonotype. V and J are TRBV9 and TRBJ2-3; TRBD1 is a possible D gene (6 bases). V gave up 3 bases and J gave up 2 bases, with 16 bases separating them. The CDR3 is 16 residues long. Germline V CDR1 and CDR2: SGDLS, YYNGEE. CDR3 amino acids: CASSARTARDTDTQYF. DNA for the CDR3: TGTGCCAGCAGCGCCCGGACAGCAAGGGACACAGATACGCAGTATTTT.

There are many counts of this clonotype. The chain employs TRBV4-2 and TRBJ2-7; a weak D match, TRBD2 (6 bases). The length of the CDR3 is 16 residues. The germline V gene has CDR1 LGHNA and CDR2 YNFKEQ. Trimming took 0 bases from V and 0 from J, leaving 12 bases between them. In nucleotides, the CDR3 is TGTGCCAGCAGCCAAGAGGGAGGACCAAGCTCCTACGAGCAGTACTTC. Encoded protein: CASSQEGGPSSYEQYF.

This clonotype was observed at least ten times. This rearrangement joins TRBV5-5 to TRBJ2-7; 9 nucleotides agree with TRBD2. Germline CDR1 SGHKS, CDR2 YYEKEE (reference sequence). V lost 3 bases to trimming and J lost 5 bases; unmatched junction nucleotides: 9. The CDR3 has 15 amino acids. The CDR3 DNA is TGTGCCAGCAGCTCCGTAGCGGGAGCGCCCAACGAGCAGTACTTC. As protein: CASSSVAGAPNEQYF.

This chain uses TRBV5-6 with TRBJ1-1; D call uncertain. This CDR3 is built from 13 residues. Germline CDR1 reads SGHDT; CDR2 reads YYEEEE. Deletions cut 1 base from V and 0 bases from J, with 4 bases between. The CDR3 DNA is TGTGCCAGCAGCTTGTACATGAACACTGAAGCTTTCTTT. It codes for CASSLYMNTEAFF.

This clonotype came up many times. The rearrangement joins TRBV5-1 to TRBJ2-5; TRBD1 matches 9 bases. Germline V gene lookup returns CDR1 SGHRS and CDR2 YFSETQ. The CDR3 has 14 residues. The ends lost 4 bases at V and 5 bases at J; junction bases unmatched: 6. In DNA, the CDR3 is TGCGCCAGCAGCGGGGGACAGGGTGTCGAGACCCAGTACTTC. Translation: CASSGGQGVETQYF.

This clonotype has at least ten counts. The chain uses TRBV5-5 and TRBJ1-4; D not resolved. In germline, CDR1 is SGHKS, CDR2 YYEKEE (reference sequence). The CDR3 runs 13 residues. The germline V and J ends were trimmed by 0 bases and 8 bases, with 8 bases remaining between them. CDR3: CASSLGPHEKLFF. In DNA, the CDR3 is TGTGCCAGCAGCTTGGGACCGCACGAAAAACTGTTTTTT.

CDR3 in DNA: TGTGCCAGCAGCTTAGCGAATGGGGACTACGAGCAGTACTTC. Amino acid sequence: CASSLANGDYEQYF. The chain uses TRBV7-2 and TRBJ2-7; D gene unclear. The CDR3 is 14 amino acids. CDR1 and CDR2 (germline): SGHTA, FQGNSA. The V and J ends lost 0 bases and 3 bases respectively, with 9 bases between them.